This T cell receptor (beta chain) was sequenced for a study of blood T cell repertoires in COVID-19. This clone is a singleton in its sample. Original processing methods: Amplification of reference gene primers was used by the study to estimate nucleated cell counts. The assay was immunoSEQ multiplex PCR, and TCRdb's table has in-frame clones only and misses some. The V and J calls and clone size were taken over from that table, and D and trimming were inferred from the DNA. Among approximately 28,000 clones listed, around 87% were seen once. There are 16 residues in the CDR3. The ends lost 0 bases at V and 1 base at J; junction bases unmatched: 3. In germline, CDR1 is MNHNY, CDR2 SVGAGI (reference sequence).

This sequence joins TRBV6-6 and TRBJ2-3; 8 bases match TRBD2. Sample: peripheral blood. This TCR was recovered from a woman between 55 and 75 years old with active COVID-19. The CDR3 DNA reads TGTGCCAGCAGTTACTCGCTACTAGCGGGCACAGATACGCAGTATTTT. It codes for CASSYSLLAGTDTQYF.